A single sample is the source of the 32 T cell receptor beta chains below, sequenced in a study of post-analysis software for immune sequencing data. Prepared TCR beta cDNA libraries contained unique molecular identifiers. TCRdb re-derived calls from the PCR reads in MiXCR, one entry per CDR3 protein. The repertoire holds about 430,000 distinct CDR3 sequences, with roughly 38% as singletons. These receptors are not linked to any known antigen. Points from the study as a whole: There were about 5 TRBV segments more frequent in patients than controls, and TRBV5-6, TRBV5-1 and TRBV20-1 were among them.

Material: blood. The source of these receptors is a girl aged 2 to 10 with multiple sclerosis.

The CDR3 DNA reads as TGTGCCAGCAGCTTAGCGACGGGGAAGAACACTGAAGCTTTCTTT. This sequence encodes CASSLATGKNTEAFF. The rearrangement uses TRBV7-2 and TRBJ1-1; D is uncertain. Trimming stripped 0 bases from V and 1 base from J, with 9 bases between. Germline CDR1 is SGHTA and CDR2 is FQGNSA. This CDR3 comprises 15 residues. Variable domain in full (rest from reference TRBV7-2 and TRBJ1-1): GAGVSQSPSNKVTEKGKDVELRCDPISGHTALYWYRQSLGQGLEFLIYFQGNSAPDKSGLPSDRFSAERTGGSVSTLTIQRTQQEDSAVYLCASSLATGKNTEAFFGQGTRLTVV.

Turning to this clonotype: An end of the junction does not agree with germline; a read error may underlie this. The V and J genes are TRBV27 and TRBJ2-3, with D tentatively TRBD1 or TRBD2 (5 bases each). CDR1 is MNHEY, CDR2 SMNVEV, per germline (reference sequence). This CDR3 comprises 15 residues. The CDR3 loop is CTSSSIDGGADTQYF. The CDR3 DNA reads as TGTACCAGCAGTTCCATCGATGGGGGAGCAGATACGCAGTATTTT.

This chain links TRBV4-2 with TRBJ1-2; D may be TRBD1 (5 bases). Per the germline V gene, CDR1 is LGHNA and CDR2 is YNFKEQ. Trimming took off 3 bases at V and 4 bases at J, with 15 bases between the two ends. CDR3 length: 15 residues. CDR3 nucleotide sequence: TGTGCCAGCAGCCAGGGAGTGGGGGATAGCTATGGCTACACCTTC. The encoded protein is CASSQGVGDSYGYTF.

This clonotype was counted many times. The DNA of the CDR3 is TGCAGCGTTCAGGGACAGGCGCGCTACAATGAGCAGTTCTTC. This gives the protein CSVQGQARYNEQFF. This chain links TRBV29-1 with TRBJ2-1; 8 bases fit TRBD1. The CDR3 runs 14 residues. V shed 5 bases and J 3 bases; nucleotides not matched to a gene: 6. Germline CDR1 reads SQVTM; CDR2 reads ANQGSEA.

The chain is built from TRBV20-1 and TRBJ2-1; TRBD2 aligns across 11 bases. The CDR3 is 15 residues long. The germline V gene encodes CDR1 DFQATT and CDR2 SNEGSKA (reference sequence). The trim removed 5 bases at V and 3 bases at J, leaving 6 bases unmatched. The CDR3 spells CSAGTSGLNYNEQFF. CDR3 bases: TGCAGTGCTGGGACTAGCGGACTAAACTACAATGAGCAGTTCTTC.

The gene calls are TRBV20-1 and TRBJ2-1; 11 nucleotides match TRBD2. V lost 3 bases to trimming and J lost 0 bases; unmatched junction nucleotides: 10. Germline values: CDR1 DFQATT, CDR2 SNEGSKA (reference sequence). The CDR3 is 18 residues long. This CDR3 is CSASGPTSGKSSYNEQFF. The CDR3 DNA is TGCAGTGCTAGTGGCCCGACTAGCGGGAAGAGCTCCTACAATGAGCAGTTCTTC.

This clonotype has a count of ten or more. The chain uses TRBV18 and TRBJ2-1, with 13 bases identical to TRBD2. Germline loops: CDR1 KGHSH, CDR2 LQKENI. Trimming took 3 bases from V and 8 from J; bases not matched to a gene: 4. This CDR3 comprises 15 residues. The CDR3 reads CASSPPGLAGDEQFF. CDR3 DNA: TGTGCCAGCTCACCTCCCGGACTAGCGGGGGATGAGCAGTTCTTC.

The chain employs TRBV28 and TRBJ1-2; TRBD1 might be the D (5 bases). The CDR3 covers 12 residues. The V and J ends lost 11 bases and 8 bases respectively, with 18 bases between them. Germline V CDR1 and CDR2: MDHEN, SYDVKM. CDR3 loop: CAAYLTWGGYTF. The CDR3 nucleotides are TGTGCCGCTTACCTAACTTGGGGGGGCTACACCTTC.

This clonotype occurred a few times. This chain links TRBV2 with TRBJ1-1; maybe TRBD1 (6 bases). The germline V and J ends were trimmed by 2 bases and 4 bases, with 14 bases remaining between them. CDR1 SNHLY and CDR2 FYNNEI come from the germline V gene. The CDR3 has 15 residues. CDR3 DNA: TGTGCCAGCAGTGAATCTTGGACAGCGAGCACTGAAGCTTTCTTT. Translated: CASSESWTASTEAFF.

This clonotype was seen more than once but under ten times. The chain is built from TRBV7-9 and TRBJ1-2; 9 bases align to TRBD1. Germline CDR1 SEHNR, CDR2 FQNEAQ (reference sequence). This CDR3 is 13 amino acids long. V lost 5 bases and J lost 7; bases outside the gene matches: 5. The CDR3 loop reads CASSTGTGPGYTF. The DNA of the CDR3 is TGTGCCAGCAGCACAGGGACAGGGCCTGGCTACACCTTC.

This clonotype was found a few times. The chain carries TRBV7-2 and TRBJ2-4; 8 bases are shared with TRBD2. The J call may be in error: the DNA end matches TRBJ2-7 better. Germline CDR1 SGHTA, CDR2 FQGNSA. The CDR3 has 17 residues. The chain's CDR3 is CASSLARDSGIEGEQYF. The CDR3 DNA reads TGTGCCAGCAGCTTAGCTAGGGATAGCGGGATCGAGGGCGAGCAGTACTTC.

Only a few counts were recorded for this clonotype. The V gene is TRBV6-6, the J gene TRBJ2-5, with 7 bases lining up with TRBD1. The CDR3 runs to 17 residues. The J segment lost 1 base and the V segment lost 5 bases, leaving 13 bases of the junction unmatched. Germline values: CDR1 MNHNY, CDR2 SVGAGI (reference sequence). The CDR3 DNA sequence: TGTGCCAGCAGTGACATCGACAGGGAAACGGGCCAAGAGACCCAGTACTTC. Translated: CASSDIDRETGQETQYF.

The gene calls are TRBV28 and TRBJ2-5; D is unresolved. The V and J ends lost 4 bases and 11 bases respectively, with 17 bases between them. Germline V CDR1 and CDR2: MDHEN, SYDVKM. The CDR3 spans 13 residues. CDR3 residues: CASSSRIVYGQYF. CDR3 sequence (DNA): TGTGCCAGCAGTTCCAGAATAGTCTACGGGCAGTACTTC. Complete variable domain (other parts from reference TRBV28 and TRBJ2-5): DVKVTQSSRYLVKRTGEKVFLECVQDMDHENMFWYRQDPGLGLRLIYFSYDVKMKEKGDIPEGYSVSREKKERFSLILESASTNQTSMYLCASSSRIVYGQYFGPGTRLLVL.

This sequence joins TRBV4-1 and TRBJ2-7, with D maybe TRBD2 (6 bases). The V end was cut by 4 bases, the J end by 4 bases, with 14 bases between. The CDR3 covers 14 residues. Germline-derived CDR1 and CDR2 are MGHRA and YSYEKL. The CDR3 DNA is TGCGCCAGCAGCCCAAATTGGGGAGGTTACGAGCAGTACTTC. Translating it yields CASSPNWGGYEQYF.

This clonotype was picked up a small number of times. The chain is built from TRBV20-1 and TRBJ2-5, with D possibly being TRBD1 (5 bases). CDR3 size: 15 residues. Germline assignment: CDR1 DFQATT and CDR2 SNEGSKA (reference sequence). V was clipped by 0 bases and J by 1 base, with 12 bases between them. CDR3 DNA: TGCAGTGCTAGAGAGCCCAACAGGTTCCAAGAGACCCAGTACTTC. Translation: CSAREPNRFQETQYF.

In this sample, this clonotype turned up a few times. V gene TRBV20-1 combines with J gene TRBJ2-4, with D perhaps TRBD2 (6 bases). The J call may be incorrect, as the DNA end agrees better with TRBJ2-7. Germline V gene sequence: CDR1 DFQATT, CDR2 SNEGSKA (reference sequence). The CDR3 covers 15 residues. The CDR3 bases are TGCAGTGCTAGAGTCTCGGGGGACTTGACATACGAGCAGTACTTC. It yields the protein CSARVSGDLTYEQYF.

This chain links TRBV7-2 with TRBJ1-1; 8 nucleotides align to TRBD1. The germline gives CDR1 SGHTA, CDR2 FQGNSA. Trimming removed 2 bases from V and 1 base from J; junction bases left unmatched: 6. The CDR3 is 16 residues long. CDR3: CASSLRQGAPNTEAFF. CDR3 sequence (DNA): TGTGCCAGCAGCTTACGCCAGGGGGCCCCGAACACTGAAGCTTTCTTT.

The V call is TRBV4-3, the J call TRBJ1-5; D ambiguous. Per the germline V gene, CDR1 is LGHNA and CDR2 is YSLEER. Deletions cut 0 bases from V and 5 bases from J, with 5 bases between. CDR3 length: 13 residues. The CDR3 is CASSQEGDQPQHF. The DNA for the CDR3 is TGCGCCAGCAGCCAAGAGGGAGATCAGCCCCAGCATTTT.

The chain employs TRBV5-1 and TRBJ2-1; D gene uncertain. CDR3 length: 16 residues. Trimming removed 4 bases at V and 7 bases at J, with 21 bases between. From germline, CDR1 is SGHRS and CDR2 YFSETQ. The chain's CDR3 is CASSISFDSGPNEQFF. The CDR3 coding sequence is TGCGCCAGCAGCATAAGCTTCGACTCAGGACCAAATGAGCAGTTCTTC.

The chain couples TRBV5-1 to TRBJ2-1; D might be TRBD2 (5 bases). The length of the CDR3 is 15 residues. Germline lookup yields CDR1 SGHRS and CDR2 YFSETQ. Trimming took off 2 bases at V and 1 base at J, with 10 bases between the two ends. This CDR3 is CASSFISASYNEQFF. The DNA of the CDR3 is TGCGCCAGCAGCTTTATTAGCGCGTCCTACAATGAGCAGTTCTTC.

In its sample, this clonotype was seen a few times. The V and J genes are TRBV9 and TRBJ2-5; tentatively, D is TRBD1 (6 bases). The germline CDR1 and CDR2 sequences are SGDLS and YYNGEE. V shed 3 bases and J shed 4 bases, with 10 bases lying between them. This CDR3 is built from 13 residues. The CDR3 DNA sequence: TGTGCCAGCAGCGGCCTAGGGGGAGAGACCCAGTACTTC. Its translation: CASSGLGGETQYF.

This clonotype has a handful of counts. The V call is TRBV6-6, the J call TRBJ1-5, with D tentatively TRBD1 (6 bases). The CDR3 is 14 amino acids. Trimming stripped 5 bases from V and 6 bases from J, with 14 bases between. Germline V gives CDR1 MNHNY, CDR2 SVGAGI (reference sequence). CDR3 in amino acids: CASSLNVGGQPQHF. The CDR3 DNA is TGTGCCAGCAGTCTAAACGTAGGGGGTCAGCCCCAGCATTTT.

This sequence joins TRBV29-1 and TRBJ2-7; D remains unclear. V lost 6 bases and J 5 bases, leaving 17 bases between the germline ends. The CDR3 runs 13 residues. CDR1 is SQVTM, CDR2 ANQGSEA, per germline. For the CDR3, the DNA is TGCAGCGTAGTTAAACGGGTTGGTGACGAGCAGTACTTC. This encodes CSVVKRVGDEQYF.

In its sample, this clonotype was seen a few times. The V gene is TRBV9, the J gene TRBJ2-1; 11 bases align to TRBD2. J was trimmed by 6 bases and V by 2 bases; bases with no gene match: 4. The CDR3 spans 15 residues. The germline CDR1 and CDR2 sequences are SGDLS and YYNGEE. CDR3 protein: CASSVQLAGGNEQFF. The DNA for the CDR3 is TGTGCCAGCAGCGTGCAGCTAGCGGGAGGCAATGAGCAGTTCTTC.

The chain carries TRBV5-5 and TRBJ2-3; tentatively, D is TRBD2 (5 bases). Per germline, CDR1 SGHKS and CDR2 YYEKEE (reference sequence). The CDR3 is 12 amino acids. The V gene lost 4 bases and the J gene lost 8 bases, with 11 bases spanning the gap. The DNA for the CDR3 is TGTGCCAGCAGCGGTTTAGAGGGTACGCAGTATTTT. Protein product: CASSGLEGTQYF.

Only a few counts were recorded for this clonotype. A single base separates this from a much larger clone, so it may be a read error. The chain links TRBV7-7 to TRBJ2-1, with TRBD2 matching over 9 bases. This CDR3 has 15 residues. Germline V gives CDR1 SSHAT, CDR2 FNYEAQ (reference sequence). The CDR3 nucleotides are TGTGCTAGCAGCTTAGCGTCGCGGGAGGGCAATGAGCAGTTCTTC. It yields the protein CASSLASREGNEQFF.

The chain uses TRBV7-9 and TRBJ1-5, with a tentative D call TRBD1 (6 bases). The CDR3 runs to 17 residues. CDR1 SEHNR and CDR2 FQNEAQ come from the germline V gene (reference sequence). Trimming took 1 base from V and 2 from J, leaving 15 bases between them. CDR3 region: CASSLGAAGGGNQPQHF. The CDR3 nucleotides read TGTGCCAGCAGCTTAGGAGCGGCGGGGGGCGGCAATCAGCCCCAGCATTTT.

The rearrangement joins TRBV5-1 to TRBJ1-2, with D tentatively TRBD1 (5 bases). The CDR3 is made up of 15 amino acids. V was cut by 0 bases and J by 8 bases, with 17 bases left in between. CDR1 is SGHRS, CDR2 YFSETQ, per germline. Here the CDR3 DNA reads TGCGCCAGCAGCTTGGAGGCAGGGCCCTATGACGGCTACACCTTC. This gives the protein CASSLEAGPYDGYTF.

This clonotype was observed a few times. This chain uses TRBV7-2 with TRBJ2-3, with 12 nucleotides matching TRBD2. CDR1 and CDR2 from the germline V gene are SGHTA and FQGNSA. This CDR3 has 15 amino acids. J gave up 5 bases and V 5 bases, and 5 bases lay outside the gene matches. Written as DNA, the CDR3 is TGTGCCAGCAGCGACAGACTAGCGGGAGTAGATACGCAGTATTTT. Its protein is CASSDRLAGVDTQYF.

A few counts support this clonotype. The rearrangement uses TRBV2 and TRBJ2-7, with unresolved D. The V end was cut by 7 bases, the J end by 4 bases, with 11 bases between. The CDR3 is 12 residues long. From germline, CDR1 is SNHLY and CDR2 FYNNEI. This CDR3 is CASTTLLYEQYF. The CDR3 DNA reads TGTGCCAGCACGACCCTACTATACGAGCAGTACTTC. Based on the CDR3 plus reference TRBV2 and TRBJ2-7, the full variable domain is EPEVTQTPSHQVTQMGQEVILRCVPISNHLYFYWYRQILGQKVEFLVSFYNNEISEKSEIFDDQFSVERPDGSNFTLKIRSTKLEDSAMYFCASTTLLYEQYFGPGTRLTVT.

V is TRBV5-5 and J is TRBJ2-1; 11 bases map to TRBD2. CDR1 is SGHKS and CDR2 is YYEKEE in the germline V gene (reference sequence). V was clipped by 4 bases and J by 2 bases; unmatched bases: 5. The CDR3 sequence is 16 residues long. The CDR3: CASSPSSGGPYNEQFF. For the CDR3, the DNA is TGTGCCAGCAGCCCGTCTAGCGGGGGGCCCTACAATGAGCAGTTCTTC. The entire variable domain, with the rest obtained from reference TRBV5-5 and TRBJ2-1, is as follows: DAGVTQSPTHLIKTRGQQVTLRCSPISGHKSVSWYQQVLGQGPQFIFQYYEKEERGRGNFPDRFSARQFPNYSSELNVNALLLGDSALYLCASSPSSGGPYNEQFFGPGTRLTVL.

The CDR3 sequence: CASSLRASGSNEQYF. The DNA for the CDR3 is TGTGCCAGCAGTTTAAGGGCTAGCGGGAGCAACGAGCAGTACTTC. J is TRBJ2-7 and V is TRBV12-3 or TRBV12-4; 10 bases are shared with TRBD2. V dropped 2 bases and J dropped 5; count of bases not matched to a gene: 6. The CDR3 runs 15 residues.